What follows are 5 T cell receptor beta chains derived from one specimen sequenced in a study of blood T cell repertoires in COVID-19. This table comes from immunoSEQ multiplex PCR, and its TCRdb copy is limited to in-frame clones, with some not included. Here the sample spans a few hundred thousand clones, 70% to 90% being singletons. Material: PBMCs or T cells enriched from blood (not recorded which). The receptor source for this set is a woman aged 50 to 60 who had recovered from COVID-19.

The chain carries TRBV28 and TRBJ1-1; tentative D call: TRBD1 (5 bases). Per the germline V gene, CDR1 is MDHEN and CDR2 is SYDVKM. There are 10 residues in the CDR3. Trimming left V 9 bases short and J 5 bases short, with 7 bases between. The CDR3 coding sequence is TGTGCCAGTGCAGGGACTGAAGCTTTCTTT. Translated: CASAGTEAFF.

The chain combines TRBV24-1 with TRBJ1-3; no firm D call. Deletions cut 9 bases from V and 0 bases from J, with 5 bases between. The CDR3 contains 12 residues. CDR1 KGHDR and CDR2 SFDVKD come from the germline V gene. CDR3 bases: TGTGCCACCCCGTGCTCTGGAAACACCATATATTTT. Translating it yields CATPCSGNTIYF.

The chain couples TRBV7-9 to TRBJ2-1; 8 positions agree with TRBD2. With 0 bases clipped from V and 10 bases from J, the junction kept 5 bases outside the gene matches. The germline CDR1 and CDR2 sequences are SEHNR and FQNEAQ (reference sequence). This CDR3 has 14 amino acids. CDR3 sequence: CASSLAGLEYEQFF. The CDR3 nucleotides are TGTGCCAGCAGCTTAGCGGGACTAGAGTACGAGCAGTTCTTC.

V gene TRBV4-1 combines with J gene TRBJ2-3; D is perhaps TRBD2 (7 bases). CDR3 length equals 14 residues. The V end was cut by 0 bases, the J end by 8 bases, with 12 bases between. Germline-derived CDR1 and CDR2 are MGHRA and YSYEKL. CDR3 bases: TGCGCCAGCAGCCAAGAGGGGGCGGGAGCTACGCAGTATTTT. Amino acid sequence: CASSQEGAGATQYF.

The rearrangement uses TRBV15 and TRBJ1-3; maybe TRBD1 (6 bases). Trimming removed 1 base from V and 5 bases from J, with 12 bases in between. In germline, CDR1 is LNHNV, CDR2 YYDKDF (reference sequence). The CDR3 length is 15 residues. The chain's CDR3 is CATSRGRGNRNTIYF. CDR3 in DNA: TGTGCCACCAGCAGAGGCAGGGGAAATCGAAACACCATATATTTT.